These 23 T cell receptor beta chains were all obtained from the same sample, sequenced in a study of T cells after somatic rescue of genetic block. The data were produced by immunoSEQ multiplex PCR, yet TCRdb's version contains in-frame clones alone and is incomplete. The top ten hold 20% of the sample, which has more than 10,000 clones, under 85% seen once. Sequencing used peripheral blood mononuclear cells (PBMCs). Source of these receptors: a boy under 18.

The chain employs TRBV11-3 and TRBJ1-2; D is ambiguous. Germline V lookup: CDR1 SGHNT, CDR2 YENEEA. The length of the CDR3 is 12 residues. V dropped 4 bases and J dropped 4 bases, with 7 bases sitting between them. The CDR3 nucleotides read TGTGCCAGCAGCTCGGCCCTCTATGGCTACACCTTC. Translating it yields CASSSALYGYTF.

By frequency in the sample, this clone is medium-sized. J is TRBJ2-2 and V is TRBV27, with 7 nucleotides matching TRBD1. Germline V CDR1 and CDR2: MNHEY, SMNVEV (reference sequence). The CDR3 is made up of 14 amino acids. The junction had 5 bases not matched to a gene; V was cut back by 6 bases and J by 4 bases. Here the CDR3 reads CASSFTGATGELFF. The CDR3 DNA is TGTGCCAGCAGCTTCACAGGGGCCACCGGGGAGCTGTTTTTT.

The chain joins TRBV6-5 to TRBJ2-7, with D perhaps matching TRBD2 (6 bases). The CDR3 spans 15 residues. Germline V lookup: CDR1 MNHEY, CDR2 SVGAGI. The V end lost 5 bases, the J end lost 1 base, and 15 bases lay between the germline ends. The CDR3 DNA reads TGTGCCAGCAGTCCCCGAGGAGGGATGTCCTACGAGCAGTACTTC. Amino acid sequence: CASSPRGGMSYEQYF.

The table lists this clone with a few counts. The V gene is TRBV5-1, the J gene TRBJ1-1; D is perhaps TRBD1 (5 bases). The length of the CDR3 is 16 residues. Germline lookup yields CDR1 SGHRS and CDR2 YFSETQ. V was trimmed by 1 base and J by 6 bases, leaving 19 bases between them. In DNA, the CDR3 is TGCGCCAGCAGCTTGAGCGGGGCGTTTTCCGGAGCTGAAGCTTTCTTT. This sequence encodes CASSLSGAFSGAEAFF.

The chain has TRBV28 and TRBJ2-1, with 13 bases fitting TRBD2. CDR3 length: 22 residues. The V gene end was trimmed by 2 bases and the J gene end by 4 bases; junction bases not matched to a gene: 20. Germline V gene sequence: CDR1 MDHEN, CDR2 SYDVKM. The CDR3 reads CASSLDRFRTSGSNHFYNEQFF. As DNA, the CDR3 is TGTGCCAGCAGTTTAGACAGGTTTCGGACTAGCGGGAGTAACCATTTTTACAATGAGCAGTTCTTC.

V gene TRBV13 combines with J gene TRBJ2-2; D not resolved. Germline CDR1 PRHDT, CDR2 FYEKMQ (reference sequence). This CDR3 contains 14 residues. Trimming took off 3 bases at V and 4 bases at J, with 9 bases between the two ends. This CDR3 is CASSFDRFTGELFF. The CDR3 DNA is TGTGCCAGCAGCTTCGACCGATTCACCGGGGAGCTGTTTTTT.

The chain combines TRBV19 with TRBJ1-1; unclear D gene. Germline-derived CDR1 and CDR2 are LNHDA and SQIVND (reference sequence). This CDR3 has 13 residues. Deletions cut 5 bases from V and 8 bases from J, with 15 bases between. The CDR3 is CASSPRRVLEAFF. CDR3 nucleotides: TGTGCCAGTAGTCCGCGGCGGGTATTAGAAGCTTTCTTT. Based on the CDR3 plus reference TRBV19 and TRBJ1-1, the full variable domain is DGGITQSPKYLFRKEGQNVTLSCEQNLNHDAMYWYRQDPGQGLRLIYYSQIVNDFQKGDIAEGYSVSREKKESFPLTVTSAQKNPTAFYLCASSPRRVLEAFFGQGTRLTVV.

This chain connects TRBV7-8 to TRBJ2-4, with D hard to call. This CDR3 region has 15 residues. Trimming removed 6 bases at V and 2 bases at J, with 14 bases between. Germline CDR1 and CDR2: SGHVS and FQNEAQ. The CDR3 spells CASSQTPGPKNIQYF. In nucleotides, the CDR3 is TGTGCCAGCAGTCAAACCCCGGGCCCCAAAAACATTCAGTACTTC.

This clone was counted a single time. The gene calls are TRBV30 and TRBJ1-6; maybe TRBD1 (5 bases). V was shortened by 2 bases and J by 7 bases, with 12 bases between the two germline ends. From germline, CDR1 is GTSNPN and CDR2 SVGIG (reference sequence). The CDR3 contains 14 residues. The CDR3, as DNA: TGTGCCTGGAGTTCCCAGCGGGGGAATTCACCCCTCCACTTT. Translated: CAWSSQRGNSPLHF.

This chain links TRBV5-6 with TRBJ2-7; 12 bases are a match to TRBD2. J lost 0 bases, V lost 0 bases, and 4 bases had no gene match. Germline lookup yields CDR1 SGHDT and CDR2 YYEEEE. This CDR3 has 17 amino acids. CDR3 sequence reads: CASSLGTSGTTSYEQYF. The CDR3 region has the DNA TGTGCCAGCAGCTTGGGGACTAGCGGGACTACCTCCTACGAGCAGTACTTC. Using reference TRBV5-6 and TRBJ2-7 for the parts outside the CDR3, the full variable domain is DAGVTQSPTHLIKTRGQQVTLRCSPKSGHDTVSWYQQALGQGPQFIFQYYEEEERQRGNFPDRFSGHQFPNYSSELNVNALLLGDSALYLCASSLGTSGTTSYEQYFGPGTRLTVT.

The chain is built from TRBV5-1 and TRBJ2-1; 10 bases align to TRBD1. This CDR3 is built from 15 residues. Germline V lookup: CDR1 SGHRS, CDR2 YFSETQ. The J segment lost 2 bases and the V segment lost 6 bases, leaving 5 bases of the junction unmatched. The CDR3 bases are TGCGCCAGCACCAGGGACAGGGGAACCTACAATGAGCAGTTCTTC. It specifies CASTRDRGTYNEQFF.

The sample holds a few counts of this clone. This chain joins TRBV4-2 and TRBJ2-3; D gene uncertain. Trimming pared 1 base from V and 0 bases from J, leaving 5 bases between. This CDR3 spans 14 amino acids. CDR1 is LGHNA, CDR2 YNFKEQ, per germline. CDR3 residues: CASSQVTSTDTQYF. CDR3 in DNA: TGTGCCAGCAGCCAAGTTACTAGCACAGATACGCAGTATTTT.

J is TRBJ2-3 and V is TRBV27; D might be TRBD1 or TRBD2, each matching 5 bases. The CDR3 loop spans 16 amino acids. Germline assignment: CDR1 MNHEY and CDR2 SMNVEV (reference sequence). V lost 3 bases to trimming and J lost 0 bases, with 13 bases between them. In DNA form, the CDR3 reads TGTGCCAGCAGTTTTGGGGCGGGTCCCAGCACAGATACGCAGTATTTT. This sequence encodes CASSFGAGPSTDTQYF.

This chain connects TRBV2 to TRBJ1-5; D may be TRBD1 (6 bases). V lost 7 bases and J 3 bases, leaving 13 bases between the germline ends. Germline lookup yields CDR1 SNHLY and CDR2 FYNNEI. The CDR3 has 14 amino acids. This chain's CDR3 is CASNRGGFNQPQHF. The CDR3 DNA follows: TGTGCCAGCAACAGAGGGGGTTTCAATCAGCCCCAGCATTTT. The variable domain in full, with the rest retrieved from reference TRBV2 and TRBJ1-5, is EPEVTQTPSHQVTQMGQEVILRCVPISNHLYFYWYRQILGQKVEFLVSFYNNEISEKSEIFDDQFSVERPDGSNFTLKIRSTKLEDSAMYFCASNRGGFNQPQHFGDGTRLSIL.

V and J are TRBV18 and TRBJ2-2, with D uncertain. V was clipped by 5 bases and J by 8 bases, with 9 bases between them. The germline V gene has CDR1 KGHSH and CDR2 LQKENI. The CDR3 runs to 12 residues. CDR3 sequence: CASSASRGELFF. CDR3 DNA sequence: TGTGCCAGCTCAGCATCGAGGGGGGAGCTGTTTTTT.

This clone was counted once. The rearrangement uses TRBV7-3 and TRBJ1-1; D gene ambiguous. This CDR3 contains 14 residues. CDR1 is SGHTA, CDR2 FQGTGA, per germline. V was shortened by 0 bases and J by 0 bases, with 5 bases between the two germline ends. This chain's CDR3 is CASSLTYMNTEAFF. The CDR3 nucleotides are TGTGCCAGCAGCTTAACTTACATGAACACTGAAGCTTTCTTT.

This clone was recorded only once. The V call is TRBV19, the J call TRBJ2-7; 7 bases are a match to TRBD1. The CDR3 consists of 14 residues. V was clipped by 5 bases and J by 2 bases; unmatched bases: 6. CDR1 LNHDA and CDR2 SQIVND come from the germline V gene (reference sequence). This CDR3 reads CASSAGTAAYEQYF. In nucleotides, the CDR3 is TGTGCCAGTAGTGCCGGGACAGCAGCCTACGAGCAGTACTTC.

The genes are TRBV18 and TRBJ2-1; no definite D call. Germline CDR1 reads KGHSH; CDR2 reads LQKENI. The CDR3 is 13 amino acids. Deletions cut 0 bases from V and 6 bases from J, with 6 bases between. The CDR3 DNA sequence: TGTGCCAGCTCACCACCGCCCCGCAATGAGCAGTTCTTC. It is translated as CASSPPPRNEQFF.

The rearrangement uses TRBV14 and TRBJ1-3; the D is unclear. Germline CDR1 and CDR2: SGHDN and FVKESK. Trimming removed 1 base at V and 2 bases at J, with 9 bases between. The CDR3 covers 15 residues. Written as DNA, the CDR3 is TGTGCCAGCAGCCAAGCGATCCACCCTGGAAACACCATATATTTT. The encoded protein is CASSQAIHPGNTIYF.

This rearrangement joins TRBV6-1 to TRBJ1-4, with D maybe TRBD1 (5 bases). The CDR3 is 18 amino acids. CDR1 MNHNS and CDR2 SASEGT come from the germline V gene. Trimming took 0 bases from V and 4 from J, leaving 18 bases between them. This CDR3 reads CASSEAGTQVHLNEKLFF. CDR3 DNA: TGTGCCAGCAGTGAAGCCGGGACCCAAGTGCACCTTAATGAAAAACTGTTTTTT.

The chain links TRBV9 to TRBJ2-7; D remains ambiguous. V was trimmed by 0 bases and J by 7 bases, leaving 14 bases between them. CDR3 length: 14 amino acids. The germline V gene encodes CDR1 SGDLS and CDR2 YYNGEE. CDR3 sequence: CASSVEVPHVEQYF. The CDR3 nucleotides are TGTGCCAGCAGCGTAGAGGTCCCCCACGTGGAGCAGTACTTC.

This sequence joins TRBV19 and TRBJ2-1; D might be TRBD2 (6 bases). Trimming removed 5 bases from V and 3 bases from J, with 17 bases in between. Germline values: CDR1 LNHDA, CDR2 SQIVND (reference sequence). The CDR3 has 16 residues. CDR3 in amino acids: CASSEVAEPNYNEQFF. In DNA, the CDR3 is TGTGCCAGTAGTGAAGTAGCGGAGCCAAACTACAATGAGCAGTTCTTC.

This chain joins TRBV29-1 and TRBJ2-3, with a weak D call TRBD1 (6 bases). Trimming took 3 bases from V and 0 from J, leaving 10 bases between them. Germline V gene data show CDR1 as SQVTM and CDR2 as ANQGSEA. The CDR3 runs 14 residues. The CDR3 reads CSVDRGSSTDTQYF. The CDR3 nucleotides are TGCAGCGTTGATAGGGGGTCTAGCACAGATACGCAGTATTTT.